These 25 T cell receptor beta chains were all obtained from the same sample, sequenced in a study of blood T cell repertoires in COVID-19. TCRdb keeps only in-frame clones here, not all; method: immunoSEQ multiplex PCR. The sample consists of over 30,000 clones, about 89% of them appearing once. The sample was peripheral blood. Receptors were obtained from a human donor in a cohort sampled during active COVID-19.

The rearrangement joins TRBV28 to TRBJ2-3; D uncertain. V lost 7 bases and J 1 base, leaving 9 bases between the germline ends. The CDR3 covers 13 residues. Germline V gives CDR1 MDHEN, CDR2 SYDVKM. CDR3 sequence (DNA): TGTGCCAGCATGAGCTATCGCACAGATACGCAGTATTTT. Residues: CASMSYRTDTQYF.

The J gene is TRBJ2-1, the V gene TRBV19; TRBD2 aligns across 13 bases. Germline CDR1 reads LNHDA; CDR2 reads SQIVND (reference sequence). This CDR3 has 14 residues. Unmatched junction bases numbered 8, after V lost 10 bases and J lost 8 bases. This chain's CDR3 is CATSPGLAGYEQFF. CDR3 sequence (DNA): TGTGCCACCAGTCCGGGACTAGCGGGGTATGAGCAGTTCTTC.

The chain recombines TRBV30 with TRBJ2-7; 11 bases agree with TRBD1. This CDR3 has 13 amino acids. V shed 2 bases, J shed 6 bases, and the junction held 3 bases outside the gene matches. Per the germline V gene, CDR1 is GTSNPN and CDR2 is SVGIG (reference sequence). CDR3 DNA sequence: TGTGCCTGGAGTAAAGGGACAGGGGGCGAGCAGTACGTC. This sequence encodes CAWSKGTGGEQYV.

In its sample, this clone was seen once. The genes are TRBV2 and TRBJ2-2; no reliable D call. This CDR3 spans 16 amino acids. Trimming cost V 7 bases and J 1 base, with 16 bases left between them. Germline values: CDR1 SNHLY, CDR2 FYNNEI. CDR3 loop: CASTLQPRQNTGELFF. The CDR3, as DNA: TGTGCCAGCACCCTACAGCCCCGACAGAACACCGGGGAGCTGTTTTTT.

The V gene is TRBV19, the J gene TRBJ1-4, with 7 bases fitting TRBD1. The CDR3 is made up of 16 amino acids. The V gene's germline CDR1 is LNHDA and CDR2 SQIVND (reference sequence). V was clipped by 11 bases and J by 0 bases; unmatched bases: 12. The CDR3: CAVEGDSQTTNEKLFF. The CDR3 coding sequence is TGTGCCGTTGAGGGGGACAGCCAGACAACTAATGAAAAACTGTTTTTT.

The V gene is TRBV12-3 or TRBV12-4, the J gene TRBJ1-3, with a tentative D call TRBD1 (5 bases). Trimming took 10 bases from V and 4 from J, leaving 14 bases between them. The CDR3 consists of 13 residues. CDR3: CATHPGMGNTIYF. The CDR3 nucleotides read TGTGCCACCCACCCAGGGATGGGAAACACCATATATTTT.

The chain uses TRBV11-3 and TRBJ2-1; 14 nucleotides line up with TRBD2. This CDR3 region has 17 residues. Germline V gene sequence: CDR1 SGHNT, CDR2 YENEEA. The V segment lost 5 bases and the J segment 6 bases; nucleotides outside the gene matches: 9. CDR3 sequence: CASSIGTSGRVGNEQFF. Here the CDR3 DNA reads TGTGCCAGCAGCATCGGGACTAGCGGGAGAGTCGGCAATGAGCAGTTCTTC.

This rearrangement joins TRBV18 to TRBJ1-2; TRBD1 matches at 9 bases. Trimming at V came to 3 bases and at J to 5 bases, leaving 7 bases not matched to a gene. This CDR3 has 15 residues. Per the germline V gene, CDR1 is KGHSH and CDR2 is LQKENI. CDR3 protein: CASSPPTGGAYGYTF. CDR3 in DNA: TGTGCCAGCTCACCTCCCACAGGGGGCGCGTATGGCTACACCTTC. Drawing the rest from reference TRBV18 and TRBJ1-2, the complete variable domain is NAGVMQNPRHLVRRRGQEARLRCSPMKGHSHVYWYRQLPEEGLKFMVYLQKENIIDESGMPKERFSAEFPKEGPSILRIQQVVRGDSAAYFCASSPPTGGAYGYTFGSGTRLTVV.

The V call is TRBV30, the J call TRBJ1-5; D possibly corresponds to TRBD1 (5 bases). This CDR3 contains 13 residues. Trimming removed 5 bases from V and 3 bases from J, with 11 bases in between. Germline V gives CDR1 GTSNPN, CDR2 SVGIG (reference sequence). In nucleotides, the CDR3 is TGTGCCTGGGGTGGACATGACAATCAGCCCCAGCATTTT. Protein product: CAWGGHDNQPQHF.

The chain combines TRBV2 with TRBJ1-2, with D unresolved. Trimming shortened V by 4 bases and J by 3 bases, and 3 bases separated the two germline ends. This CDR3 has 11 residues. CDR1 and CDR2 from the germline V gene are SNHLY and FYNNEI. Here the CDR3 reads CASSADYGYTF. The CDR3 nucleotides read TGTGCCAGCAGTGCGGACTATGGCTACACCTTC. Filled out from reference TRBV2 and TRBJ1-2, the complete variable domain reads EPEVTQTPSHQVTQMGQEVILRCVPISNHLYFYWYRQILGQKVEFLVSFYNNEISEKSEIFDDQFSVERPDGSNFTLKIRSTKLEDSAMYFCASSADYGYTFGSGTRLTVV.

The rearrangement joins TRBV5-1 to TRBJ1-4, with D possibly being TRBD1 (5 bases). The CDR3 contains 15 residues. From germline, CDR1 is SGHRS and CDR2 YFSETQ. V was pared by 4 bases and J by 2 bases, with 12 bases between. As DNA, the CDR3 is TGCGCCAGCAGCATCGACTCAGGGACTAATGAAAAACTGTTTTTT. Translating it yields CASSIDSGTNEKLFF.

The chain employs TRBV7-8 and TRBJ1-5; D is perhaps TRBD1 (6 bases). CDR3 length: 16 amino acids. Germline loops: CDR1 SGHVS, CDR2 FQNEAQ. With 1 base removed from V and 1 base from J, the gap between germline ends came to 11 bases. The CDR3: CASSLVGAVSNQPQHF. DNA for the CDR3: TGTGCCAGCAGCTTAGTGGGGGCAGTGAGCAATCAGCCCCAGCATTTT.

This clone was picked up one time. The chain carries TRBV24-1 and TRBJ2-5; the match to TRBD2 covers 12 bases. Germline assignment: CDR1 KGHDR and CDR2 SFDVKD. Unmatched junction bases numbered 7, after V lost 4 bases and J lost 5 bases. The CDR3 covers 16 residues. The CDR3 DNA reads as TGTGCCACCAGTGACCCTAGCGGGGGGGCCAGGGAGACCCAGTACTTC. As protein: CATSDPSGGARETQYF.

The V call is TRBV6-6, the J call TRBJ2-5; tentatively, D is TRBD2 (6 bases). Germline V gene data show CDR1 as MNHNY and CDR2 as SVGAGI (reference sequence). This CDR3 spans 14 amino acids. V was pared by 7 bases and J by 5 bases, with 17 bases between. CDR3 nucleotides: TGTGCCAGCATCGGCTTAGGAGGGAGGGAGACCCAGTACTTC. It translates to CASIGLGGRETQYF.

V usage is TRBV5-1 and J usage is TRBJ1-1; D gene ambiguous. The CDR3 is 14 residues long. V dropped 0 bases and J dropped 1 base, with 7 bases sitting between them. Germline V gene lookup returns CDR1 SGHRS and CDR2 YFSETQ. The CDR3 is CASSLGQENTEAFF. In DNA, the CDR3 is TGCGCCAGCAGCTTGGGGCAGGAGAACACTGAAGCTTTCTTT.

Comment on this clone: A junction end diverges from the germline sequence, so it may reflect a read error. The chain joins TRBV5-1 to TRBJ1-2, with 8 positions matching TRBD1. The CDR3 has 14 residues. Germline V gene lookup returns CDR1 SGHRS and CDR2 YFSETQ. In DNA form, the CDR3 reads TGCGCCAGCAGCTTGGCAGGGCGGGCAGGGGGCCTGGACTTC. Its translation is CASSLAGRAGGLDF.

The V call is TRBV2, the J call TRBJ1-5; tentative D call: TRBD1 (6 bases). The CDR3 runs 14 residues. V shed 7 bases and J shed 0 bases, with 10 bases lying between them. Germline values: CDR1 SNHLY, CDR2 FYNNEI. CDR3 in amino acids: CASIRDTSNQPQHF. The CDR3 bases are TGTGCCAGCATCCGGGACACTAGCAATCAGCCCCAGCATTTT.

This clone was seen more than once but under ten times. CDR3 sequence: CASSPSGRSTGELFF. CDR3 in DNA: TGTGCCAGCAGTCCTAGCGGGAGGTCAACCGGGGAGCTGTTTTTT. The chain carries TRBV25-1 and TRBJ2-2, with 11 bases that match TRBD2. V lost 5 bases, J lost 5 bases, and 4 bases stayed unmatched. CDR1 and CDR2 (germline): MGHDK, SYGVNS. There are 15 residues in the CDR3.

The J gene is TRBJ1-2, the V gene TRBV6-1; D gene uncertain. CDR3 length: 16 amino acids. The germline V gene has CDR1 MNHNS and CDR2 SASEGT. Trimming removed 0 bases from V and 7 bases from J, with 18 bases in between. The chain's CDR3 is CASSEAYWSANGGYTF. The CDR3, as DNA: TGTGCCAGCAGTGAAGCCTACTGGTCCGCGAACGGTGGCTACACCTTC.

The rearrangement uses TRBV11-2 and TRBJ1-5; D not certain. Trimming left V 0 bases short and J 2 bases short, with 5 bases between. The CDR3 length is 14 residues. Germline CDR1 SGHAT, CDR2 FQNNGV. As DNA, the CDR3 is TGTGCCAGCAGCTTAGAGGCTGGCAATCAGCCCCAGCATTTT. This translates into CASSLEAGNQPQHF. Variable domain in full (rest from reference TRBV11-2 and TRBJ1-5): EAGVAQSPRYKIIEKRQSVAFWCNPISGHATLYWYQQILGQGPKLLIQFQNNGVVDDSQLPKDRFSAERLKGVDSTLKIQPAKLEDSAVYLCASSLEAGNQPQHFGDGTRLSIL.

CDR3 coding DNA: TGTGCCAGCAGCTGGGACAGGGCCTTGGGTGAGCAGTACGTC. It specifies CASSWDRALGEQYV. The chain employs TRBV5-6 and TRBJ2-7, with TRBD1 matching over 9 bases. This CDR3 has 14 amino acids. The V gene's germline CDR1 is SGHDT and CDR2 YYEEEE. The ends lost 3 bases at V and 7 bases at J; junction bases unmatched: 8.

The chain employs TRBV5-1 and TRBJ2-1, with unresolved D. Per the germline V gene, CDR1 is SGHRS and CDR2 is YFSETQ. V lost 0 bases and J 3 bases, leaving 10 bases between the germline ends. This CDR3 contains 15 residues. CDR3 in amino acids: CASSLVLVGYNEQFF. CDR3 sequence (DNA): TGCGCCAGCAGCTTGGTTCTAGTAGGCTACAATGAGCAGTTCTTC.

CDR3: CASSPTRQGGVGYTF. The CDR3 nucleotides read TGTGCCAGCTCACCAACTAGACAGGGGGGTGTTGGCTACACCTTC. The V and J genes are TRBV18 and TRBJ1-2; TRBD1 aligns across 9 bases. CDR1 is KGHSH, CDR2 LQKENI, per germline. The trim removed 2 bases at V and 7 bases at J, leaving 8 bases unmatched. This CDR3 comprises 15 residues.

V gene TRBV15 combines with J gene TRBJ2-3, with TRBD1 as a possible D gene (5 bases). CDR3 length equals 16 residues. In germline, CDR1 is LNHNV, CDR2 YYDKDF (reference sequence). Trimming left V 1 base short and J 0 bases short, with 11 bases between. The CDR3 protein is CATSRGVGVSTDTQYF. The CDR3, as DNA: TGTGCCACCAGCAGAGGAGTAGGGGTTAGCACAGATACGCAGTATTTT.

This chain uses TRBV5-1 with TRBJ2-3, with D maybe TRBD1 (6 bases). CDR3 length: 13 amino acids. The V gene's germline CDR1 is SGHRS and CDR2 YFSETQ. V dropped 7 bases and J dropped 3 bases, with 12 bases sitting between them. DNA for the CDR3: TGCGCCAGCTCCAATCAGGGGACAGATACGCAGTATTTT. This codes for CASSNQGTDTQYF.